Presented here are 25 T cell receptor beta chains from one specimen sequenced in a study of CD8 T cells in ankylosing spondylitis. TCRdb recomputed calls from the 5' RACE reads with MiXCR, one row per CDR3 protein. The top ten clones hold roughly 8.3% of a sample with around 280,000 distinct CDR3 sequences, over 15% of them seen once. Sequenced: blood, either unsorted or a sorted T cell fraction (not recorded which). The source is a male donor with ankylosing spondylitis or in good health (not recorded which).

The CDR3 loop reads CASSRGKANYGYTF. CDR3 DNA sequence: TGTGCCAGCAGCCGGGGCAAAGCTAACTATGGCTACACCTTC. V usage is TRBV12-3 or TRBV12-4 and J usage is TRBJ1-2; tentative D call: TRBD1 (5 bases). With 6 bases removed from V and 0 bases from J, the gap between germline ends came to 11 bases. This CDR3 is 14 amino acids long.

In this sample, this clonotype turned up a few times. The chain employs TRBV28 and TRBJ1-5; perhaps TRBD1 as D (5 bases). Germline CDR1 and CDR2: MDHEN and SYDVKM. The CDR3 runs 14 residues. Trimming stripped 8 bases from V and 6 bases from J, with 17 bases between. CDR3 nucleotides: TGTGCCAGCCCCCCGGCCAGGGTCGTTCAGCCCCAGCATTTT. It is translated as CASPPARVVQPQHF. Variable domain in full (rest from reference TRBV28 and TRBJ1-5): DVKVTQSSRYLVKRTGEKVFLECVQDMDHENMFWYRQDPGLGLRLIYFSYDVKMKEKGDIPEGYSVSREKKERFSLILESASTNQTSMYLCASPPARVVQPQHFGDGTRLSIL.

V and J are TRBV7-9 and TRBJ2-5; D is undetermined. Germline CDR1 SEHNR, CDR2 FQNEAQ (reference sequence). V shed 2 bases and J shed 4 bases, with 5 bases lying between them. The length of the CDR3 is 12 residues. CDR3: CASSLTSETQYF. Here the CDR3 DNA reads TGTGCCAGCAGCTTAACCTCAGAGACCCAGTACTTC.

The sample holds a few counts of this clonotype. V and J are TRBV29-1 and TRBJ2-3; a possible D gene is TRBD2 (5 bases). V lost 4 bases and J 0 bases, leaving 8 bases between the germline ends. Germline V gene data show CDR1 as SQVTM and CDR2 as ANQGSEA. The CDR3 extends over 13 amino acids. The CDR3 DNA is TGCAGCGTTGGCGGGTGGAGCACAGATACGCAGTATTTT. Encoded protein: CSVGGWSTDTQYF.

This chain connects TRBV12-3 or TRBV12-4 to TRBJ1-1; D is unclear. V was shortened by 6 bases and J by 1 base, with 12 bases between the two germline ends. The CDR3 totals 14 residues. CDR3 residues: CASRSAGWNTEAFF. CDR3 sequence (DNA): TGTGCCAGCAGATCCGCCGGTTGGAACACTGAAGCTTTCTTT.

This clonotype came up a few times. This chain joins TRBV15 and TRBJ2-5; no definite D call. Germline CDR1 and CDR2: LNHNV and YYDKDF (reference sequence). There are 15 residues in the CDR3. The V gene lost 3 bases and the J gene lost 5 bases, with 16 bases spanning the gap. The CDR3 nucleotides read TGTGCCACCAGCAGGGAACATCGGGCGGTGGAGACCCAGTACTTC. Its translation: CATSREHRAVETQYF.

This chain connects TRBV27 to TRBJ2-1; tentatively, D is TRBD2 (5 bases). Germline V gene sequence: CDR1 MNHEY, CDR2 SMNVEV (reference sequence). Trimming cost V 3 bases and J 7 bases, with 25 bases left between them. This CDR3 is built from 18 residues. CDR3: CASSFSGEPWEPGNEQFF. The CDR3, as DNA: TGTGCCAGCAGTTTCTCCGGGGAGCCCTGGGAGCCGGGTAATGAGCAGTTCTTC.

This clonotype was seen a handful of times. The chain combines TRBV12-3 or TRBV12-4 with TRBJ2-5; weak D call: TRBD2 (5 bases). Trimming removed 6 bases at V and 3 bases at J, with 17 bases between. This CDR3 comprises 15 residues. CDR3 region: CASSPRGGLEETQYF. The CDR3 DNA is TGTGCCAGCAGCCCCCGGGGTGGGTTAGAAGAGACCCAGTACTTC.

The chain is built from TRBV7-3 and TRBJ1-1, with D maybe TRBD1 (5 bases). V was pared by 0 bases and J by 0 bases, with 23 bases between. The CDR3 sequence is 20 residues long. The V gene's germline CDR1 is SGHTA and CDR2 FQGTGA. The CDR3 region is CASSLTGDVWGSQMNTEAFF. The CDR3 bases are TGTGCCAGCAGCTTAACGGGAGATGTATGGGGGTCCCAAATGAACACTGAAGCTTTCTTT.

The chain uses TRBV5-1 and TRBJ2-1; 9 bases align to TRBD1. The germline gives CDR1 SGHRS, CDR2 YFSETQ. V shed 3 bases, J shed 5 bases, and the junction held 6 bases outside the gene matches. CDR3 length equals 15 residues. In DNA, the CDR3 is TGCGCCAGCAGCTCGGGCGGGACAGGGAACAATGAGCAGTTCTTC. Its protein is CASSSGGTGNNEQFF.

There are a few counts of this clonotype. This chain uses TRBV12-3 or TRBV12-4 with TRBJ1-2, with TRBD1 identical over 7 bases. The CDR3 covers 13 residues. Trimming removed 3 bases from V and 4 bases from J; junction bases left unmatched: 2. CDR3 sequence reads: CASSFDRAYGYTF. CDR3 nucleotides: TGTGCCAGCAGTTTCGACAGGGCCTATGGCTACACCTTC.

This clonotype came up many times. The rearrangement uses TRBV4-2 and TRBJ1-2, with 7 bases aligning to TRBD1. The CDR3 runs 15 residues. The trim removed 0 bases at V and 1 base at J, leaving 2 bases unmatched. CDR1 LGHNA and CDR2 YNFKEQ come from the germline V gene. The CDR3 DNA is TGTGCCAGCAGCCAAGATCGGGACAGTAACTATGGCTACACCTTC. This encodes CASSQDRDSNYGYTF.

The V and J genes are TRBV5-6 and TRBJ2-1, with D perhaps being TRBD1 or TRBD2 (6 bases each). This CDR3 contains 13 residues. The germline V and J ends were trimmed by 0 bases and 7 bases, with 8 bases remaining between them. In germline, CDR1 is SGHDT, CDR2 YYEEEE. The CDR3 DNA is TGTGCCAGCAGCTTGGGGGGGGCAAATGAGCAGTTCTTC. It is translated as CASSLGGANEQFF.

This clonotype was observed at least ten times. This chain joins TRBV3-1 and TRBJ1-2; D is undetermined. The CDR3 contains 14 residues. Trimming pared 1 base from V and 2 bases from J, leaving 8 bases between. The V gene's germline CDR1 is LGHDT and CDR2 YNNKEL (reference sequence). CDR3 nucleotide sequence: TGTGCCAGCAGCCAAGGACCAACAAACTATGGCTACACCTTC. The encoded protein is CASSQGPTNYGYTF.

The CDR3 protein is CAISSSGRYNEQFF. The CDR3 nucleotides are TGTGCCATCAGTAGTAGCGGGAGGTACAATGAGCAGTTCTTC. The chain couples TRBV10-3 to TRBJ2-1; 10 bases are a match to TRBD2. The CDR3 extends over 14 amino acids. V shed 5 bases and J 4 bases; nucleotides not matched to a gene: 2. Germline V gives CDR1 ENHRY, CDR2 SYGVKD.

This clonotype has ten or more counts. The J gene is TRBJ2-2, the V gene TRBV5-1, with D maybe TRBD2 (5 bases). CDR1 SGHRS and CDR2 YFSETQ come from the germline V gene. The CDR3 is 13 amino acids. V shed 3 bases and J shed 6 bases, with 9 bases lying between them. CDR3 sequence: CASSWSGAGELFF. The DNA for the CDR3 is TGCGCCAGCAGCTGGTCCGGGGCCGGGGAGCTGTTTTTT.

The chain uses TRBV2 and TRBJ1-4; 7 positions match TRBD1. This CDR3 comprises 14 residues. Trimming cost V 6 bases and J 6 bases; bases outside gene matches: 7. The germline CDR1 and CDR2 sequences are SNHLY and FYNNEI. The CDR3 bases are TGTGCCAGCAGACTCCGGGGGACAGATGAAAAACTGTTTTTT. Protein product: CASRLRGTDEKLFF.

The gene calls are TRBV27 and TRBJ2-1, with D possibly TRBD2 on 5 matching bases. V lost 3 bases and J lost 7, with 16 bases in between. The CDR3 totals 15 residues. Germline V gives CDR1 MNHEY, CDR2 SMNVEV (reference sequence). CDR3 protein: CASSLRLPYMNEQFF. CDR3 in DNA: TGTGCCAGCAGTTTGAGACTACCTTACATGAATGAGCAGTTCTTC.

This clonotype was seen a single time. This may be a read error, as it is one base from a much larger clone. CDR3 coding DNA: TGTGCCAGCAGTGAAGTAGCATATAGCAATCAGCCCCAGTATTTT. It translates to CASSEVAYSNQPQYF. The chain links TRBV6-1 to TRBJ1-5; no clear D. The J call is in doubt because the DNA end fits TRBJ2-3 better. Germline lookup yields CDR1 MNHNS and CDR2 SASEGT. This CDR3 is built from 15 residues.

This clonotype came up many times. The chain's CDR3 is CSAGELDYSNQPQHF. As DNA, the CDR3 is TGCAGTGCAGGAGAGCTCGATTATAGCAATCAGCCCCAGCATTTT. The chain recombines TRBV20-1 with TRBJ1-5, with no clear D. Germline V gives CDR1 DFQATT, CDR2 SNEGSKA (reference sequence). The CDR3 is 15 residues long. V lost 6 bases and J 0 bases, leaving 15 bases between the germline ends.

The chain couples TRBV3-1 to TRBJ2-7; tentatively, D is TRBD2 (5 bases). The V gene's germline CDR1 is LGHDT and CDR2 YNNKEL (reference sequence). V lost 0 bases and J lost 6, with 12 bases in between. The CDR3 has 14 residues. As DNA, the CDR3 is TGTGCCAGCAGCCAAGATCTCAGAGGGCTCGAGCAGTACGTC. This encodes CASSQDLRGLEQYV.

The chain has TRBV28 and TRBJ1-5, with D tentatively TRBD1 (6 bases). This CDR3 is 15 amino acids long. The ends were cut back, 4 bases at V and 3 bases at J, with 13 bases in the middle. The germline CDR1 and CDR2 sequences are MDHEN and SYDVKM. In nucleotides, the CDR3 is TGTGCCAGCAGTTGGGGTCGACAGGACAATCAGCCCCAGCATTTT. Translation: CASSWGRQDNQPQHF.

This clonotype was counted a single time. This clone may be a read error of a much larger clone one base away. The rearrangement joins TRBV24-1 to TRBJ2-3; TRBD1 matches 9 bases. Germline-derived CDR1 and CDR2 are KGHDR and SFDVKD. CDR3 length: 15 amino acids. CDR3: CGTRAGTGITDTQYF. The CDR3 DNA reads TGTGGCACCAGGGCCGGGACAGGGATCACAGATACGCAGTATTTT.

This clonotype was seen more than once but under ten times. V gene TRBV5-1 combines with J gene TRBJ1-3; D gene uncertain. Trimming cost V 4 bases and J 0 bases, with 5 bases left between them. The V gene's germline CDR1 is SGHRS and CDR2 YFSETQ. The CDR3 consists of 13 residues. CDR3 in amino acids: CASSEVSGNTIYF. The CDR3 DNA is TGCGCCAGCAGCGAAGTCTCTGGAAACACCATATATTTT.

Of note for this clonotype: The junction and the germline gene differ at one end; a read error may be behind it. The chain links TRBV5-1 to TRBJ2-2, with a tentative D call TRBD2 (5 bases). This CDR3 is 16 amino acids long. Germline V lookup: CDR1 SGHRS, CDR2 YFSETQ. CDR3 DNA sequence: TGCGCCAGCAGCTCCGGGATTCCGGGGTTGGCCGGGGAGCTGTCTTTT. It yields the protein CASSSGIPGLAGELSF.